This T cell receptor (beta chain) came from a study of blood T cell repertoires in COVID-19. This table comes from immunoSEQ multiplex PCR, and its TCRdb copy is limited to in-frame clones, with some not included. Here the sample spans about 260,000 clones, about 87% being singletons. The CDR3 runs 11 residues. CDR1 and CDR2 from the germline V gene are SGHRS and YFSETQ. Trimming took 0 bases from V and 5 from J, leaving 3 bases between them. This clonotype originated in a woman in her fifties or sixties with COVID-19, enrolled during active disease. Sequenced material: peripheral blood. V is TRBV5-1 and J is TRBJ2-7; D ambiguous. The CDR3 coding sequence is TGCGCCAGCAGCTTGGCCGACGAGCAGTACTTC. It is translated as CASSLADEQYF.